The 2 T cell receptor beta chains below all came from one sample that was sequenced in a study of blood T cell repertoires in COVID-19. Here immunoSEQ multiplex PCR was the method, and the copy in TCRdb shows in-frame clones only, minus some. The sample contains around 130,000 clones, 80% to 85% of which appear only once. Input material: PBMCs or T cells enriched from blood (not recorded which). The receptors were sampled from a man aged 25 to 45 who had recovered from COVID-19.

CDR3 sequence: CASIGRVAGNTIYF. The CDR3 bases are TGTGCCAGCATCGGTCGCGTCGCTGGAAACACCATATATTTT. The chain links TRBV6-5 to TRBJ1-3; D is ambiguous. V shed 7 bases and J shed 2 bases, with 12 bases lying between them. This CDR3 region has 14 residues. The germline gives CDR1 MNHEY, CDR2 SVGAGI.

The CDR3: CASSLDINYGYTF. The CDR3 nucleotides are TGTGCCAGCAGCCTTGACATTAACTATGGCTACACCTTC. The rearrangement uses TRBV5-4 and TRBJ1-2; D gene ambiguous. Trimming stripped 4 bases from V and 1 base from J, with 8 bases between. This CDR3 is built from 13 residues. The V gene's germline CDR1 is SGHNT and CDR2 YYREEE (reference sequence). The entire variable domain, with the rest obtained from reference TRBV5-4 and TRBJ1-2, is as follows: ETGVTQSPTHLIKTRGQQVTLRCSSQSGHNTVSWYQQALGQGPQFIFQYYREEENGRGNFPPRFSGLQFPNYSSELNVNALELDDSALYLCASSLDINYGYTFGSGTRLTVV.